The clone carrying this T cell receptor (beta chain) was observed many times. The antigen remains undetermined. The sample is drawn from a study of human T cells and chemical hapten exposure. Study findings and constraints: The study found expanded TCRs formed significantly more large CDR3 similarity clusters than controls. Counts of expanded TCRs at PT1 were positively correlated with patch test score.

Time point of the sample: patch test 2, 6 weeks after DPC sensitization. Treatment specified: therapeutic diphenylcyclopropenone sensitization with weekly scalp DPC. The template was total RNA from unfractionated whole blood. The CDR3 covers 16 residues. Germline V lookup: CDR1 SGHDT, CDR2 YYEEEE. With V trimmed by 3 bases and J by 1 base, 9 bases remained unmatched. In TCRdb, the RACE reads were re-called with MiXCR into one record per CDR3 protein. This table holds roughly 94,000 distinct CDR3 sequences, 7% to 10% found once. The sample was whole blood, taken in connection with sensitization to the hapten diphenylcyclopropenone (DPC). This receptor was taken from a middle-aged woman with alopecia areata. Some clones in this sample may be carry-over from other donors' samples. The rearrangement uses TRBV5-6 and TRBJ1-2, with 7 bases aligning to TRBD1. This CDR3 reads CASSSTKDRINYGYTF. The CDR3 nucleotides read TGTGCCAGCAGCTCTACCAAGGACAGGATTAACTATGGCTACACCTTC.